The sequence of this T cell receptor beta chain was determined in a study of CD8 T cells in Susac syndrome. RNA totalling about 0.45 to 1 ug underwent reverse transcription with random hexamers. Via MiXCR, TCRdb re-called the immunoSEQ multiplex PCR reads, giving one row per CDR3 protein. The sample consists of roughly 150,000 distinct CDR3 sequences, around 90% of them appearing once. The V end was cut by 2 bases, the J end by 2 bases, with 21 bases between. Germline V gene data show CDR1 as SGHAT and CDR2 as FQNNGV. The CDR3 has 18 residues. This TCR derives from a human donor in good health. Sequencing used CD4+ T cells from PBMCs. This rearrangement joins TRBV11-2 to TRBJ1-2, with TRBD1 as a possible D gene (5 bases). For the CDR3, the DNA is TGTGCCAGCAGCTTATACACAAATCGTGCAGGGATCAACTATGGCTACACCTTC. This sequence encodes CASSLYTNRAGINYGYTF.